This TCR beta chain was identified in a study of T cell responses to AZD1222 COVID-19 vaccine. The V and J ends lost 3 bases and 1 base respectively, with 10 bases between them. This CDR3 is built from 14 residues. Germline assignment: CDR1 MNHNS and CDR2 SASEGT. Clones were read by immunoSEQ multiplex PCR, and TCRdb kept only the in-frame ones, dropping some. The sample records about 140,000 clones, approximately 91% being singletons. The receptor was derived from an adult who received the AZD1222 COVID-19 vaccine. The chain uses TRBV6-1 and TRBJ2-7; D could derive from TRBD1 or TRBD2 (6 bases each). Sample: peripheral blood, taken 28 days after the second AZD1222 dose. The chain's CDR3 is CASSDTGRSYEQYF. The DNA for the CDR3 is TGTGCCAGCAGTGATACAGGGAGGTCCTACGAGCAGTACTTC.